This T cell receptor beta chain was sequenced in a study of blood T cells in healthy people across ages (dated by TCRdb to the mid-2010s). In the study overall: In model experiments, template switching captured about one uniquely barcoded TCR beta cDNA molecule for every two T cells. Using deep sequencing normalized with unique cDNA molecular identifiers, the study measured how TCR beta repertoire diversity changes with age. Four age groups were formed from the donors: young (average approximately 15 years), middle-aged (more than 35), aged (roughly 59) and long-lived (82). To avoid experimental bias, donors of different ages were distributed randomly across sequencing lanes. Two additional independent replicas of 1 million unique cDNA reads from the same blood draw were analyzed for two donors (one aged 18 to 30 and one aged 80 or older).

Systemically healthy Caucasian individuals from Russia, some 36 in total and aged about 6 to 100 years, were included as donors. Each donor gave roughly 11 milliliters of peripheral blood, drawn into EDTA-treated Vacutainer tubes. PBMCs were isolated by Ficoll-Paque density-gradient centrifugation, with at least 6 million obtained per sample. Trizol reagent was used to extract total RNA from the PBMCs, yielding at least 5.5 micrograms per sample. The percentages of naive CD45RAhigh/CD27high T cells were determined by flow cytometry on a PBMC aliquot from every donor. In the case of this clonotype: The antigen this receptor binds is unknown. Per-nucleotide qualities are absent, and no much larger clonotype sits a single base away.

The CDR3 contains 15 residues, cysteine and phenylalanine counted. Only the CDR3 DNA is retained, 45 bases long and in frame from the first base. The junction shows trimming of 6 bases on V and 4 bases on J, plus 15 bases between the germline ends. Libraries were constructed by 5' RACE. Instrument used: Illumina HiSeq 2500. A second 7 to 11 cycle PCR used a sample-barcoded 5' primer and a J-beta primer mix. Each TCR beta cDNA molecule received a unique molecular identifier from a template-switch 5' adaptor carrying 12 random nucleotides. Each sample yielded at least 2.5 million CDR3-containing paired-end reads. First-strand cDNA synthesis was performed from all RNA using the Mint cDNA synthesis kit, with priming by a TRBC-specific oligonucleotide. After uracil-DNA glycosylase treatment, a first 18-cycle PCR used universal primers M1SS and BC2_uni_R on all cDNA. The study's own analysis went as follows. For normalization, 1 million high-quality reads, each with a distinct molecular identifier, were randomly selected from each sample. Instead of being binned into consensus sequences, reads that shared molecular identifiers were thrown out. MiTCR, run with a Q25 quality threshold and the strictest error-elimination algorithm, handled CDR3 identification, clonotype clustering and error correction. A nonparametric unseen species model with Euler transformation was used to estimate a lower bound on total TCR beta diversity. TCRdb reprocessing: public reads trimmed at Q25 with fastp, clones called with MiXCR, in-frame beta chains kept. Rows are unified per CDR3 protein, each entry keeping the most common DNA and genes. The V and J calls, along with clone size, are taken from TCRdb and not from the paper's own processing. This sample lists roughly 1,700,000 distinct CDR3 sequences; 28% were detected once. The top ten clones comprise about 7.7% of the sample.

The research as a whole found: Total diversity estimates from one million sequenced T cells were considered lower bounds and underestimates. As age increased, observed TCR beta diversity per million T cells dropped in a roughly linear way, and a significant reduction was already evident by age 40. Because the CMV infection status of the donors was unknown, age-related changes in expanded clonotypes may potentially have been confounded. There was a strong correlation between observed TCR beta diversity and the percentage of naive T cells measured by flow cytometry. Compared with the aged group, more naive CD4+ T cells, fewer expanded clones and increased TCR diversity were shown by the long-lived group, suggesting age selection. Because profiling used bulk unsorted PBMCs, naive and antigen-experienced compartments could not be compared conclusively.

The specimen sequenced was blood. This receptor was obtained from a woman aged 25-40 years in good health. The rearranged segments are TRBV12-3 or TRBV12-4 and TRBJ2-2; no D gene is confidently identified. The CDR3 region has the sequence CASRPTRRSTGELFF. Read as DNA, the sequence is TGTGCCAGCAGACCTACAAGGCGCAGCACCGGGGAGCTGTTTTTT.